This TCR beta chain was sequenced during a study of spatial heterogeneity in lung cancer. V trimming: 2 bases; J trimming: 3 bases; junction bases outside the gene matches: 15. This CDR3 has 17 amino acids. From germline, CDR1 is DFQATT and CDR2 SNEGSKA (reference sequence). Study findings and constraints: The study estimated 6% to 9% alpha and approximately 13% beta chain coverage of tumor T cells. Tumoral mutation counts were tracked by counts of expanded intratumoral alpha and beta TCRs.

Time point given: sample taken at primary tumor resection. There were roughly 72 donors, all of them untreated patients with early-stage non-small cell lung cancer. Whole RNA, isolated from tumor, nontumor lung or frozen PBMC, was sequenced without prior sorting. By sample share, this clonotype is medium-sized. What it recognizes is unknown. Every individual TCR cDNA molecule carried its own unique molecular identifier, which allowed correction of PCR and sequencing errors. TCRdb ran MiXCR on the 5' RACE reads and lists one entry per CDR3 protein. Here the sample spans 1,300 to 1,500 distinct CDR3 sequences, 15% to 17% being singletons.

V gene TRBV20-1 combines with J gene TRBJ2-7, with 8 bases identical to TRBD2. This material consisted of lung tumor tissue, taken at surgery. This TCR was recovered from a male donor with early-stage non-small cell lung cancer. CDR3 in DNA: TGCAGTGCTAGACCCCTTCTCGGAGCGGGGGCCGACTACGAGCAGTACTTC. Translating it yields CSARPLLGAGADYEQYF.